A selection of T cell receptor beta chains follows, all from one sample in a study of T cells after yellow fever vaccination. TCRdb reprocessed the 5' RACE reads with MiXCR, giving one entry per CDR3 protein. Of approximately 70,000 distinct CDR3 sequences listed, more than 6.5% are singletons. The sample here was CD8+ T cells sorted from PBMCs, taken approximately 40 days after the first yellow fever vaccination. The receptors were gathered from a man younger than 35 who received the YFV17D yellow fever vaccine. CDR3s include the opening cysteine and the closing phenylalanine or tryptophan. The order of the fields is J gene, V gene, clone size, D gene, CDR3 protein, CDR3 DNA. A D gene is named only where the DNA matches it firmly. The listing skips clone size in some rows; elsewhere it reads once, few, many or a size class.

j_gene: TRBJ1-5; v_gene: TRBV7-6; abundance: many; d_gene: -; CDR3aa: CASSLEGGRGQPQHF; CDR3nt: TGTGCCAGCAGCTTAGAGGGGGGCAGGGGTCAGCCCCAGCATTTT
j_gene: TRBJ1-5; v_gene: TRBV4-2; abundance: few; d_gene: -; CDR3aa: CASSQEGWQPQHF; CDR3nt: TGTGCCAGCAGCCAAGAGGGTTGGCAGCCCCAGCATTTT
j_gene: TRBJ1-1; v_gene: TRBV19; abundance: many; d_gene: -; CDR3aa: CASSKAFF; CDR3nt: TGTGCCAGTAGTAAAGCTTTCTTT
j_gene: TRBJ1-2; v_gene: TRBV12-5; abundance: many; d_gene: -; CDR3aa: CASGLAGTNGYTF; CDR3nt: TGTGCTAGTGGTCTCGCCGGGACGAATGGCTACACCTTC
j_gene: TRBJ2-2; v_gene: TRBV9; abundance: few; d_gene: TRBD2; CDR3aa: CASSRAGGRNTGELFF; CDR3nt: TGTGCCAGCAGCCGGGCGGGGGGGCGCAACACCGGGGAGCTGTTTTTT
j_gene: TRBJ2-7; v_gene: TRBV4-3; abundance: -; d_gene: -; CDR3aa: CASSQEWRGGPGEQYF; CDR3nt: TGCGCCAGCAGCCAAGAGTGGCGTGGGGGACCAGGGGAGCAGTACTTC
j_gene: TRBJ2-3; v_gene: TRBV7-3; abundance: many; d_gene: -; CDR3aa: CASSLTRDHTDTQYF; CDR3nt: TGTGCCAGCAGCTTAACCAGGGACCACACAGATACGCAGTATTTT
j_gene: TRBJ2-4; v_gene: TRBV27; abundance: few; d_gene: TRBD2; CDR3aa: CASSFGGGDIQYF; CDR3nt: TGTGCCAGCAGTTTCGGGGGGGGGGACATTCAGTACTTC
j_gene: TRBJ2-3; v_gene: TRBV9; abundance: many; d_gene: -; CDR3aa: CASSPWDLRDTQYF; CDR3nt: TGTGCCAGCAGCCCTTGGGACCTCAGGGATACGCAGTATTTT
j_gene: TRBJ1-6; v_gene: TRBV11-1; abundance: -; d_gene: -; CDR3aa: CASSTGTIYNSPLHF; CDR3nt: TGTGCCAGCAGCACTGGGACAATTTATAATTCACCCCTCCACTTT
j_gene: TRBJ2-7; v_gene: TRBV5-1; abundance: many; d_gene: -; CDR3aa: CASSSLGNEQYF; CDR3nt: TGCGCCAGCAGCTCCCTGGGGAACGAGCAGTACTTC
j_gene: TRBJ1-1; v_gene: TRBV3-1; abundance: -; d_gene: -; CDR3aa: CASSGRTEAFF; CDR3nt: TGTGCCAGCAGCGGACGGACTGAAGCTTTCTTT
j_gene: TRBJ2-1; v_gene: TRBV29-1; abundance: many; d_gene: TRBD2; CDR3aa: CSVRLAGGYNEQFF; CDR3nt: TGCAGCGTGAGACTAGCGGGGGGGTACAATGAGCAGTTCTTC
j_gene: TRBJ2-2; v_gene: TRBV28; abundance: many; d_gene: -; CDR3aa: CASSSYRLTGELFF; CDR3nt: TGTGCCAGCAGTTCCTACAGGTTAACCGGGGAGCTGTTTTTT
j_gene: TRBJ1-6; v_gene: TRBV5-6; abundance: many; d_gene: -; CDR3aa: CASRPTETSSPLHF; CDR3nt: TGTGCCAGCAGGCCGACCGAGACATCTTCACCCCTCCACTTT
j_gene: TRBJ1-1; v_gene: TRBV5-6; abundance: -; d_gene: -; CDR3aa: CASLEGYGTPAEAFF; CDR3nt: TGTGCCAGCTTGGAAGGGTACGGGACGCCGGCTGAAGCTTTCTTT
j_gene: TRBJ2-7; v_gene: TRBV4-1; abundance: many; d_gene: -; CDR3aa: CASSQEQGDYEQYF; CDR3nt: TGCGCCAGCAGCCAAGAACAGGGCGACTACGAGCAGTACTTC
j_gene: TRBJ1-4; v_gene: TRBV6-5; abundance: once; d_gene: -; CDR3aa: CASSLDRPNEKLFF; CDR3nt: TGTGCCAGCAGTTTAGACCGGCCTAATGAAAAACTGTTTTTT
j_gene: TRBJ2-3; v_gene: TRBV7-3; abundance: many; d_gene: TRBD2; CDR3aa: CASSPGIAGGLDTQYF; CDR3nt: TGTGCCAGCAGCCCTGGAATTGCGGGGGGACTAGATACGCAGTATTTT
j_gene: TRBJ2-7; v_gene: TRBV2; abundance: many; d_gene: TRBD2; CDR3aa: CASSLGLEVEQYF; CDR3nt: TGTGCCAGCAGTCTGGGACTAGAGGTCGAGCAGTACTTC
j_gene: TRBJ2-3; v_gene: TRBV20-1; abundance: many; d_gene: -; CDR3aa: CSVPMMVRTDTQYF; CDR3nt: TGCAGTGTCCCCATGATGGTCCGCACAGATACGCAGTATTTT
j_gene: TRBJ2-5; v_gene: TRBV4-3; abundance: few; d_gene: TRBD2; CDR3aa: CASSQAAGIGETQYF; CDR3nt: TGCGCCAGCAGCCAAGCAGCGGGGATTGGAGAGACCCAGTACTTC
j_gene: TRBJ2-2; v_gene: TRBV11-2; abundance: -; d_gene: TRBD2; CDR3aa: CASSLVTSGGGNTGELFF; CDR3nt: TGTGCCAGCAGCTTAGTAACTAGCGGGGGGGGGAACACCGGGGAGCTGTTTTTT
j_gene: TRBJ2-1; v_gene: TRBV10-3; abundance: -; d_gene: -; CDR3aa: CAIKAAYNEQFF; CDR3nt: TGTGCCATCAAGGCAGCCTACAATGAGCAGTTCTTC
j_gene: TRBJ2-3; v_gene: TRBV20-1; abundance: many; d_gene: -; CDR3aa: CSATRGGFTDTQYF; CDR3nt: TGCAGTGCTACGAGGGGGGGTTTCACAGATACGCAGTATTTT
j_gene: TRBJ2-1; v_gene: TRBV7-8; abundance: -; d_gene: TRBD1; CDR3aa: CASSLDGTDYNEQFF; CDR3nt: TGTGCCAGCAGCTTAGACGGGACAGATTACAATGAGCAGTTCTTC
j_gene: TRBJ1-6; v_gene: TRBV10-3; abundance: -; d_gene: TRBD1; CDR3aa: CAISETRQGNSPLHF; CDR3nt: TGTGCCATCAGTGAGACTCGACAGGGCAATTCACCCCTCCACTTT
j_gene: TRBJ2-3; v_gene: TRBV19; abundance: many; d_gene: TRBD1; CDR3aa: CASSTRTGTDTQYF; CDR3nt: TGTGCCAGTAGTACAAGGACAGGGACAGATACGCAGTATTTT
j_gene: TRBJ1-1; v_gene: TRBV12-5; abundance: many; d_gene: TRBD1; CDR3aa: CASGPGTGVLEAFF; CDR3nt: TGTGCTAGTGGTCCCGGGACAGGAGTTCTTGAAGCTTTCTTT
j_gene: TRBJ2-6; v_gene: TRBV5-4; abundance: few; d_gene: -; CDR3aa: CASSPVGSGANVLTF; CDR3nt: TGTGCCAGCAGCCCAGTGGGATCTGGGGCCAACGTCCTGACTTTC
j_gene: TRBJ1-2; v_gene: TRBV29-1; abundance: many; d_gene: TRBD1; CDR3aa: CSVDLGQGDGYTF; CDR3nt: TGCAGCGTTGATCTTGGACAGGGGGATGGCTACACCTTC
j_gene: TRBJ2-5; v_gene: TRBV15; abundance: -; d_gene: TRBD1; CDR3aa: CATIPTDRGGEETQYF; CDR3nt: TGTGCCACCATCCCGACCGACAGGGGCGGTGAGGAGACCCAGTACTTC
j_gene: TRBJ2-1; v_gene: TRBV5-5; abundance: many; d_gene: -; CDR3aa: CASSLGGTLNEQFF; CDR3nt: TGTGCCAGCAGCTTGGGAGGGACTCTCAATGAGCAGTTCTTC
j_gene: TRBJ2-1; v_gene: TRBV29-1; abundance: many; d_gene: -; CDR3aa: CSVQNNEQFF; CDR3nt: TGCAGCGTCCAAAACAATGAGCAGTTCTTC
j_gene: TRBJ2-5; v_gene: TRBV7-6; abundance: many; d_gene: TRBD1; CDR3aa: CASSSLDRGQETQYF; CDR3nt: TGTGCCAGCAGCTCCCTGGACAGGGGGCAAGAGACCCAGTACTTC
j_gene: TRBJ1-5; v_gene: TRBV5-5; abundance: few; d_gene: -; CDR3aa: CASSFWTASNQPQHF; CDR3nt: TGTGCCAGCAGCTTTTGGACAGCTAGCAATCAGCCCCAGCATTTT
j_gene: TRBJ2-1; v_gene: TRBV2; abundance: many; d_gene: TRBD2; CDR3aa: CASRASGGPNEQFF; CDR3nt: TGTGCCAGCAGGGCTAGCGGGGGCCCTAATGAGCAGTTCTTC
j_gene: TRBJ1-3; v_gene: TRBV15; abundance: many; d_gene: -; CDR3aa: CATSRVFGEGNTIYF; CDR3nt: TGTGCCACCAGCAGAGTTTTCGGGGAAGGAAACACCATATATTTT
j_gene: TRBJ2-3; v_gene: TRBV11-2; abundance: many; d_gene: -; CDR3aa: CASRSTHLPDTQYF; CDR3nt: TGTGCCAGCAGATCTACCCACCTGCCAGATACGCAGTATTTT
j_gene: TRBJ1-1; v_gene: TRBV9; abundance: -; d_gene: TRBD1; CDR3aa: CASSMTGEGTEAFF; CDR3nt: TGTGCCAGCAGCATGACAGGGGAAGGCACTGAAGCTTTCTTT
j_gene: TRBJ1-1; v_gene: TRBV10-3; abundance: many; d_gene: -; CDR3aa: CAISESMNTEAFF; CDR3nt: TGTGCCATCAGTGAGTCAATGAACACTGAAGCTTTCTTT
j_gene: TRBJ1-4; v_gene: TRBV4-1; abundance: many; d_gene: -; CDR3aa: CASSQEPPAYQNEKLFF; CDR3nt: TGCGCCAGCAGCCAAGAACCCCCGGCTTACCAGAATGAAAAACTGTTTTTT
j_gene: TRBJ2-2; v_gene: TRBV29-1; abundance: few; d_gene: TRBD1; CDR3aa: CSVGDRGQGTGELFF; CDR3nt: TGCAGCGTAGGGGACAGGGGGCAAGGTACCGGGGAGCTGTTTTTT
j_gene: TRBJ2-1; v_gene: TRBV7-9; abundance: many; d_gene: TRBD1; CDR3aa: CASSPPRGTGSNEQFF; CDR3nt: TGTGCCAGCAGCCCCCCCCGGGGGACAGGGAGCAATGAGCAGTTCTTC
j_gene: TRBJ1-2; v_gene: TRBV27; abundance: few; d_gene: -; CDR3aa: CASRLTPLHGYTF; CDR3nt: TGTGCCAGCAGATTGACACCTTTGCATGGCTACACCTTC
j_gene: TRBJ1-2; v_gene: TRBV15; abundance: many; d_gene: -; CDR3aa: CATSRDTGGNYGYTF; CDR3nt: TGTGCCACCAGCAGAGATACCGGCGGGAACTATGGCTACACCTTC
j_gene: TRBJ2-7; v_gene: TRBV4-3; abundance: many; d_gene: -; CDR3aa: CASSQDLGPYEQYF; CDR3nt: TGCGCCAGCAGCCAAGATCTGGGGCCCTACGAGCAGTACTTC
j_gene: TRBJ2-3; v_gene: TRBV18; abundance: many; d_gene: TRBD1; CDR3aa: CASSPKDRGRRDTQYF; CDR3nt: TGTGCCAGCTCACCGAAAGACAGGGGGCGCAGAGATACGCAGTATTTT
j_gene: TRBJ2-7; v_gene: TRBV27; abundance: many; d_gene: -; CDR3aa: CASSLSVGSRYEQYF; CDR3nt: TGTGCCAGCAGTTTATCGGTGGGGTCTCGCTACGAGCAGTACTTC
j_gene: TRBJ1-2; v_gene: TRBV4-3; abundance: few; d_gene: -; CDR3aa: CASSQEGTGNYGYTF; CDR3nt: TGCGCCAGCAGCCAAGAGGGAACAGGCAACTATGGCTACACCTTC
j_gene: TRBJ1-2; v_gene: TRBV29-1; abundance: many; d_gene: TRBD1; CDR3aa: CSAYRGKGDGYTF; CDR3nt: TGCAGCGCGTACAGGGGGAAAGGAGATGGCTACACCTTC
j_gene: TRBJ2-2; v_gene: TRBV7-9; abundance: few; d_gene: -; CDR3aa: CASSLWQYYSGELFF; CDR3nt: TGTGCCAGCAGCTTATGGCAGTATTACTCCGGGGAGCTGTTTTTT
j_gene: TRBJ1-1; v_gene: TRBV7-6; abundance: many; d_gene: -; CDR3aa: CASSRRVDTEAFF; CDR3nt: TGTGCCAGCAGCAGAAGGGTCGACACTGAAGCTTTCTTT
j_gene: TRBJ2-3; v_gene: TRBV5-1; abundance: many; d_gene: -; CDR3aa: CASTSWAGVTDTQYF; CDR3nt: TGCGCCAGCACCTCGTGGGCAGGGGTCACAGATACGCAGTATTTT
j_gene: TRBJ2-7; v_gene: TRBV11-2; abundance: -; d_gene: TRBD2; CDR3aa: CASSSPRTSGGLTYEQYF; CDR3nt: TGTGCCAGCAGTTCTCCTAGGACTAGCGGGGGGCTAACCTACGAGCAGTACTTC
j_gene: TRBJ2-2; v_gene: TRBV4-3; abundance: many; d_gene: -; CDR3aa: CASSQGRVLNTGELFF; CDR3nt: TGCGCCAGCAGCCAAGGCCGGGTCCTGAACACCGGGGAGCTGTTTTTT